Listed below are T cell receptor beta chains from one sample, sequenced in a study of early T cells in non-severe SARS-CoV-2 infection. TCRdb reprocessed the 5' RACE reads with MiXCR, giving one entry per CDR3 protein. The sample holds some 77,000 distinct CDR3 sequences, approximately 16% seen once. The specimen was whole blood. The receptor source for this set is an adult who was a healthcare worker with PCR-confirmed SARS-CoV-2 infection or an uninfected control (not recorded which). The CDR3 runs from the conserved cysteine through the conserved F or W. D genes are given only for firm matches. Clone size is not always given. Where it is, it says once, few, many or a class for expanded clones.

cdr3_nt: TGCAGCGTTTCTGGCAGGTTAAACACTGAAGCTTTCTTT
cdr3_aa: CSVSGRLNTEAFF
d_call: NA
v_call: TRBV29-1
j_call: TRBJ1-1
clone_size: NA

cdr3_nt: TGTGCCAGCACCCACCCCGGATACAATGAGCAGTTCTTC
cdr3_aa: CASTHPGYNEQFF
d_call: NA
v_call: TRBV7-9
j_call: TRBJ2-1
clone_size: few

cdr3_nt: TGTGCCACCAGTGATTCCCGGACTAGCGGGAGGGCAGGGGACAATGAGCAGTTCTTC
cdr3_aa: CATSDSRTSGRAGDNEQFF
d_call: TRBD2
v_call: TRBV24-1
j_call: TRBJ2-1
clone_size: few

cdr3_nt: TGCGCCAGCAGCTTGAGTTCCCAGGGTAACACCGGGGAGCTGTTTTTT
cdr3_aa: CASSLSSQGNTGELFF
d_call: NA
v_call: TRBV5-1
j_call: TRBJ2-2
clone_size: NA

cdr3_nt: TGCAGCGTCCTAACAGGGGACTCCTACGAGCAGTACTTC
cdr3_aa: CSVLTGDSYEQYF
d_call: TRBD1
v_call: TRBV29-1
j_call: TRBJ2-7
clone_size: NA

cdr3_nt: TGTGCCAGCAGCTCGCAGGGCCACGTAGCCAAAAACATTCAGTACTTC
cdr3_aa: CASSSQGHVAKNIQYF
d_call: NA
v_call: TRBV5-6
j_call: TRBJ2-4
clone_size: NA

cdr3_nt: TGTGCCAGCAGCTTAGGCGAGGTACAGGGTTTTGGCTCTGGAAACACCATATATTTT
cdr3_aa: CASSLGEVQGFGSGNTIYF
d_call: NA
v_call: TRBV7-8
j_call: TRBJ1-3
clone_size: few

cdr3_nt: TGTGCCAGCAGCCAAGGGGGGGGCACTGAAGCTTTCTTT
cdr3_aa: CASSQGGGTEAFF
d_call: NA
v_call: TRBV3-1
j_call: TRBJ1-1
clone_size: NA

cdr3_nt: TGTGCCAGCAGCTCCTCTAGCGGAGAGACCCAGTACTTC
cdr3_aa: CASSSSSGETQYF
d_call: TRBD2
v_call: TRBV7-3
j_call: TRBJ2-5
clone_size: NA

cdr3_nt: TGCGCCAGCAGCCTTGGACAGCAAGAGACCCAGTACTTC
cdr3_aa: CASSLGQQETQYF
d_call: NA
v_call: TRBV4-1
j_call: TRBJ2-5
clone_size: many

cdr3_nt: TGCGCCAGCAGCTTGGCGGGGACAGCCTACAATGAGCAGTTCTTC
cdr3_aa: CASSLAGTAYNEQFF
d_call: TRBD1
v_call: TRBV5-1
j_call: TRBJ2-1
clone_size: NA

cdr3_nt: TGCAGCGTTGGGACGGATAGCACAGATACGCAGTATTTT
cdr3_aa: CSVGTDSTDTQYF
d_call: NA
v_call: TRBV29-1
j_call: TRBJ2-3
clone_size: NA

cdr3_nt: TGTGCCAGCAGCCAACGACAGGAGGCTCGTGGCTACACCTTC
cdr3_aa: CASSQRQEARGYTF
d_call: NA
v_call: TRBV3-1
j_call: TRBJ1-2
clone_size: few

cdr3_nt: TGTGCCAGCGGACTGGAGAACATTCAGTACTTC
cdr3_aa: CASGLENIQYF
d_call: NA
v_call: TRBV9
j_call: TRBJ2-4
clone_size: once

cdr3_nt: TGCGCCAGCAGCTCGGACTTCGTTTACGAGCAGTACTTC
cdr3_aa: CASSSDFVYEQYF
d_call: NA
v_call: TRBV5-1
j_call: TRBJ2-7
clone_size: few

cdr3_nt: TGTGCCACCTTCTTGAACACTGAAGCTTTCTTT
cdr3_aa: CATFLNTEAFF
d_call: NA
v_call: TRBV9
j_call: TRBJ1-1
clone_size: few

cdr3_nt: TGCAGTGCTAGAGACGACAGAAAACATGTTGAAAAACTGTTTTTT
cdr3_aa: CSARDDRKHVEKLFF
d_call: NA
v_call: TRBV20-1
j_call: TRBJ1-4
clone_size: NA

cdr3_nt: TGCGCCAGCAGCCCTGACAGGGGAATGAACACTGAAGCTTTCTTT
cdr3_aa: CASSPDRGMNTEAFF
d_call: TRBD1
v_call: TRBV5-1
j_call: TRBJ1-1
clone_size: many

cdr3_nt: TGTGCCAGCAGCTTAACAAGGGTAGCTTTCTTT
cdr3_aa: CASSLTRVAFF
d_call: NA
v_call: TRBV7-3
j_call: TRBJ1-1
clone_size: few

cdr3_nt: TGTGCCAGCAGCTCGACTAGCGGGAACTCCTACGAGCAGTACTTC
cdr3_aa: CASSSTSGNSYEQYF
d_call: TRBD2
v_call: TRBV5-4
j_call: TRBJ2-7
clone_size: few

cdr3_nt: TGTGCCAGTAGTATGGACGGCCGAGGGATCCCCTACGAGCAGTACTTC
cdr3_aa: CASSMDGRGIPYEQYF
d_call: NA
v_call: TRBV19
j_call: TRBJ2-7
clone_size: NA

cdr3_nt: TGCGCCAGCAGACCTACAGGGGGCACTGAAGCTTTCTTT
cdr3_aa: CASRPTGGTEAFF
d_call: TRBD1
v_call: TRBV5-1
j_call: TRBJ1-1
clone_size: NA

cdr3_nt: TGTGCCAGCAGCTTAATGATCCAGTCGGGTTCACCCCTCCACTTT
cdr3_aa: CASSLMIQSGSPLHF
d_call: NA
v_call: TRBV7-3
j_call: TRBJ1-6
clone_size: few

cdr3_nt: TGCAGCGTTGATGCCTGGTCGCCTAGGGGGGGAAATGAGCAGTTCTTC
cdr3_aa: CSVDAWSPRGGNEQFF
d_call: NA
v_call: TRBV29-1
j_call: TRBJ2-1
clone_size: few

cdr3_nt: TGTGCCAGCAGCTTAGGAGTGGAGGCAGCCTACGAGCAGTACTTC
cdr3_aa: CASSLGVEAAYEQYF
d_call: NA
v_call: TRBV13
j_call: TRBJ2-7
clone_size: NA

cdr3_nt: TGTGCCAGCAGTCTAAACAGGGGGCAGAACTATGGCTACACCTTC
cdr3_aa: CASSLNRGQNYGYTF
d_call: TRBD1
v_call: TRBV6-1
j_call: TRBJ1-2
clone_size: few

cdr3_nt: TGTGCCAGCAGCTCCAGAGGGAAGCCCCAGCATTTT
cdr3_aa: CASSSRGKPQHF
d_call: NA
v_call: TRBV7-2
j_call: TRBJ1-5
clone_size: few

cdr3_nt: TGCAGCGTTGAAGGCGGGAGCGGGGCAGATACGCAGTATTTT
cdr3_aa: CSVEGGSGADTQYF
d_call: TRBD2
v_call: TRBV29-1
j_call: TRBJ2-3
clone_size: many

cdr3_nt: TGTGCCTGGAGTGTACTTGGAATAACTGAAGCTTTCTTT
cdr3_aa: CAWSVLGITEAFF
d_call: NA
v_call: TRBV30
j_call: TRBJ1-1
clone_size: NA

cdr3_nt: TGCAGCGGGAGTGGGGCCAAAAACATTCAGTACTTC
cdr3_aa: CSGSGAKNIQYF
d_call: NA
v_call: TRBV29-1
j_call: TRBJ2-4
clone_size: NA

cdr3_nt: TGCAGCGTTGAGGGGACAGACGGCTACACCTTC
cdr3_aa: CSVEGTDGYTF
d_call: TRBD1
v_call: TRBV29-1
j_call: TRBJ1-2
clone_size: NA

cdr3_nt: TGTGCCAGTAGTATACCAGGGGGCAAAACTGGAAACACCATATATTTT
cdr3_aa: CASSIPGGKTGNTIYF
d_call: TRBD1
v_call: TRBV19
j_call: TRBJ1-3
clone_size: few

cdr3_nt: TGTGCCACAGGGATTGTAGAAAACATTCAGTACTTC
cdr3_aa: CATGIVENIQYF
d_call: NA
v_call: TRBV12-3/TRBV12-4
j_call: TRBJ2-4
clone_size: NA

cdr3_nt: TGTGCCAGCAGTTTATTTGAGGGATCTGGAAACACCATATATTTT
cdr3_aa: CASSLFEGSGNTIYF
d_call: NA
v_call: TRBV12-3/TRBV12-4
j_call: TRBJ1-3
clone_size: NA

cdr3_nt: TGTGCCAGCAGCTGGAGGGGGGATACTAGCACAGATACGCAGTATTTT
cdr3_aa: CASSWRGDTSTDTQYF
d_call: NA
v_call: TRBV5-5
j_call: TRBJ2-3
clone_size: NA

cdr3_nt: TGTGCCAGCTTTTGGACAGGGAGCTCCTACAATGAGCAGTTCTTC
cdr3_aa: CASFWTGSSYNEQFF
d_call: TRBD1
v_call: TRBV6-1
j_call: TRBJ2-1
clone_size: NA

cdr3_nt: TGTGCCAGCAGTTTAAGTAGGACTAGCGGGGCGTTTCAGGAGACCCAGTACTTC
cdr3_aa: CASSLSRTSGAFQETQYF
d_call: TRBD2
v_call: TRBV12-3/TRBV12-4
j_call: TRBJ2-5
clone_size: NA

cdr3_nt: TGTGCCATCAAGACGGGTACCAACAATGAGCAGTTCTTC
cdr3_aa: CAIKTGTNNEQFF
d_call: NA
v_call: TRBV11-2
j_call: TRBJ2-1
clone_size: NA

cdr3_nt: TGTGCCAGCAGCTTTGTCCCCCAAGAGACCCAGTACTTC
cdr3_aa: CASSFVPQETQYF
d_call: NA
v_call: TRBV7-2
j_call: TRBJ2-5
clone_size: NA

cdr3_nt: TGTGCCAGCAGTTACGACAGGAGCACTGAAGCTTTCTTT
cdr3_aa: CASSYDRSTEAFF
d_call: NA
v_call: TRBV6-6
j_call: TRBJ1-1
clone_size: few

cdr3_nt: TGTGCCAGCAGCCCGAGGACGGGGCAGCCTGACTACGAGCAGTACTTC
cdr3_aa: CASSPRTGQPDYEQYF
d_call: NA
v_call: TRBV7-8
j_call: TRBJ2-7
clone_size: NA

cdr3_nt: TGTGCCAGCAGCGCCCTGGGGCTAGCGGGAGTCCATGAGCAGTTCTTC
cdr3_aa: CASSALGLAGVHEQFF
d_call: TRBD2
v_call: TRBV7-8
j_call: TRBJ2-1
clone_size: NA

cdr3_nt: TGTGCCAGCAGTTACGGTTACGAGGAGGAAGAGACCCAGTACTTC
cdr3_aa: CASSYGYEEEETQYF
d_call: NA
v_call: TRBV6-5
j_call: TRBJ2-5
clone_size: NA

cdr3_nt: TGTGCCAGCAGGCGACTAGCGGACCGCTACAATGAGCAGTTCTTC
cdr3_aa: CASRRLADRYNEQFF
d_call: TRBD2
v_call: TRBV11-2
j_call: TRBJ2-1
clone_size: few

cdr3_nt: TGTGCCAGCAGCCCCACCGCCCCCGAGCAGTACTTC
cdr3_aa: CASSPTAPEQYF
d_call: NA
v_call: TRBV7-2
j_call: TRBJ2-7
clone_size: NA

cdr3_nt: TGTGCCAGCAGGTCCCCCGGGACAATAGCTGAAGCTTTCTTT
cdr3_aa: CASRSPGTIAEAFF
d_call: NA
v_call: TRBV28
j_call: TRBJ1-1
clone_size: NA

cdr3_nt: TGCGCCAGCAGCCCGGGGACTAGTCAAGAGACCCAGTACTTC
cdr3_aa: CASSPGTSQETQYF
d_call: TRBD2
v_call: TRBV5-1
j_call: TRBJ2-5
clone_size: few

cdr3_nt: TGTGCCAGCAGTCCTCTTGTCTCTGGAAACACCATATATTTT
cdr3_aa: CASSPLVSGNTIYF
d_call: NA
v_call: TRBV6-1
j_call: TRBJ1-3
clone_size: few

cdr3_nt: TGTGCCTGGCGGACGGGACGGGGAAACTATGGCTACACCTTC
cdr3_aa: CAWRTGRGNYGYTF
d_call: NA
v_call: TRBV30
j_call: TRBJ1-2
clone_size: NA

cdr3_nt: TGTGCCAGCAGCTTAGAGGGGGTCCCGTTCTTC
cdr3_aa: CASSLEGVPFF
d_call: NA
v_call: TRBV7-8
j_call: TRBJ2-1
clone_size: many

cdr3_nt: TGTGCCAGCCGAAGGACTAGCGGGACCACAGATACGCAGTATTTT
cdr3_aa: CASRRTSGTTDTQYF
d_call: TRBD2
v_call: TRBV2
j_call: TRBJ2-3
clone_size: NA

cdr3_nt: TGTGCCATCCAGGAGAGAGGTGAGCAGTTCTTC
cdr3_aa: CAIQERGEQFF
d_call: NA
v_call: TRBV10-3
j_call: TRBJ2-1
clone_size: NA

cdr3_nt: TGTGCCAGCAGCCAGGGGACGGGCAGGATTCAGTACTTC
cdr3_aa: CASSQGTGRIQYF
d_call: NA
v_call: TRBV3-1
j_call: TRBJ2-4
clone_size: many

cdr3_nt: TGCAGCGGACGGAACAGGGGTAGGGTTACTGAAGCTTTCTTT
cdr3_aa: CSGRNRGRVTEAFF
d_call: TRBD1
v_call: TRBV29-1
j_call: TRBJ1-1
clone_size: NA

cdr3_nt: TGTGCCAGCAGCCAGACATGGGAGCAGTACTTC
cdr3_aa: CASSQTWEQYF
d_call: NA
v_call: TRBV3-1
j_call: TRBJ2-7
clone_size: few

cdr3_nt: TGTGCCAGCAGTAACAACAGGGAAAGCATTCAGTACTTC
cdr3_aa: CASSNNRESIQYF
d_call: NA
v_call: TRBV6-1
j_call: TRBJ2-4
clone_size: once

cdr3_nt: TGTGCCAGCAGCTTGCGTAGGTTCGGCGAGCAGTACTTC
cdr3_aa: CASSLRRFGEQYF
d_call: NA
v_call: TRBV5-8
j_call: TRBJ2-7
clone_size: few

cdr3_nt: TGCGCCAGCAGCTTGACAGGTAGAATAATGGATTACTACGAGCAGTACTTC
cdr3_aa: CASSLTGRIMDYYEQYF
d_call: NA
v_call: TRBV5-1
j_call: TRBJ2-7
clone_size: few

cdr3_nt: TGTGCCAGCAGCCCCGGGCCGGCCTCCTACAATGAGCAGTTCTTC
cdr3_aa: CASSPGPASYNEQFF
d_call: NA
v_call: TRBV9
j_call: TRBJ2-1
clone_size: once

cdr3_nt: TGTGCCAGCAGGGAACGGGACCACTCCTACGAGCAGTACTTC
cdr3_aa: CASRERDHSYEQYF
d_call: NA
v_call: TRBV2
j_call: TRBJ2-7
clone_size: NA